These 5 T cell receptor beta chains share one sample of origin, sequenced in a study of cytomegalovirus exposure and HLA in healthy donors. 13 Jbeta primers and 60 Vbeta primers were used for the PCR. TCRdb keeps only in-frame clones here, not all; method: immunoSEQ multiplex PCR. The sample holds about 140,000 clones, around four fifths seen once. The specimen was PBMCs. Source of these receptors: a female donor in good health and CMV-seronegative.

The chain employs TRBV2 and TRBJ2-7; D perhaps matches TRBD2 (6 bases). Looked up from germline, CDR1 is SNHLY and CDR2 is FYNNEI. The CDR3 length is 15 residues. Trimming removed 6 bases at V and 0 bases at J, with 15 bases between. CDR3 region: CASSRDFISSYEQYF. CDR3 DNA sequence: TGTGCCAGCAGCCGGGACTTCATCAGCTCCTACGAGCAGTACTTC.

The V gene is TRBV2, the J gene TRBJ1-5; no reliable D call. CDR3 length: 14 residues. CDR1 SNHLY and CDR2 FYNNEI come from the germline V gene. Trimming took 3 bases from V and 9 from J, leaving 15 bases between them. DNA of the CDR3: TGTGCCAGCAGTGAGGGAGACTGGCCTAGGCCCCAGCATTTT. It yields the protein CASSEGDWPRPQHF.

The chain has TRBV6-6 and TRBJ1-4; no reliable D call. This CDR3 is built from 13 residues. Trimming removed 2 bases from V and 5 bases from J, with 6 bases in between. Germline CDR1 is MNHNY and CDR2 is SVGAGI (reference sequence). The CDR3: CASSYQENEKLFF. The CDR3 coding sequence is TGTGCCAGCAGTTACCAGGAAAATGAAAAACTGTTTTTT.

This chain uses TRBV7-8 with TRBJ1-5; D call uncertain. The V gene lost 2 bases and the J gene lost 0 bases, with 11 bases spanning the gap. CDR1 and CDR2 (germline): SGHVS, FQNEAQ. The CDR3 is made up of 16 amino acids. The CDR3 region is CASSLSEAYSNQPQHF. The CDR3, as DNA: TGTGCCAGCAGCTTATCGGAGGCTTATAGCAATCAGCCCCAGCATTTT.

CDR3 bases: TGTGCCAGCACTAGGGGGGGTAGCTCCTACGAGCAGTACTTC. Its protein is CASTRGGSSYEQYF. V gene TRBV6-1 combines with J gene TRBJ2-7; maybe TRBD2 (7 bases). The CDR3 totals 14 residues. CDR1 is MNHNS and CDR2 is SASEGT in the germline V gene. V dropped 7 bases and J dropped 0 bases, with 13 bases sitting between them.